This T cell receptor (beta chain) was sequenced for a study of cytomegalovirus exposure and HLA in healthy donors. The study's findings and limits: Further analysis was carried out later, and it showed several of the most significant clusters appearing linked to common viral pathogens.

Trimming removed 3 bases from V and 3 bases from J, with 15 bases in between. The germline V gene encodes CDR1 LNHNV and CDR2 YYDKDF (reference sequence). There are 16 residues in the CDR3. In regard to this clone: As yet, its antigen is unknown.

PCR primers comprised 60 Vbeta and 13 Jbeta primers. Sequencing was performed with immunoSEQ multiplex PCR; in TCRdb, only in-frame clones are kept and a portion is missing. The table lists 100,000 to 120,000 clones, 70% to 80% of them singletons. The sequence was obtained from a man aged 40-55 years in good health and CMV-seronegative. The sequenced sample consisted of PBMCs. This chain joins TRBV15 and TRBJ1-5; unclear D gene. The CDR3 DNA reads TGTGCCACCAGCAGCCCTTTCCGCCAGTCCAATCAGCCCCAGCATTTT. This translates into CATSSPFRQSNQPQHF.